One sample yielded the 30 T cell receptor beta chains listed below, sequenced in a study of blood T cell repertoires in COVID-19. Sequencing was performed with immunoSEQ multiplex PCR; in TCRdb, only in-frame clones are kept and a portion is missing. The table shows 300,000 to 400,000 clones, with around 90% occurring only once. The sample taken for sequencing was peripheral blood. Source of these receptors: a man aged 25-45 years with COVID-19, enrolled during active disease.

The DNA for the CDR3 is TGCGCCAGCAGCCATCAACCCGGGACAGGGGGCTATGCAACTAATGAAAAACTGTTTTTT. Protein: CASSHQPGTGGYATNEKLFF. V is TRBV4-3 and J is TRBJ1-4; 12 nucleotides align to TRBD1. V lost 3 bases and J lost 0; bases outside the gene matches: 11. CDR3 length equals 20 residues. Looked up from germline, CDR1 is LGHNA and CDR2 is YSLEER.

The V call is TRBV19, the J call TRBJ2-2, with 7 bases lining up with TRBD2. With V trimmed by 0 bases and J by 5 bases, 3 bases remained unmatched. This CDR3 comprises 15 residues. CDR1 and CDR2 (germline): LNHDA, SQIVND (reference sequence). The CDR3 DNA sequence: TGTGCCAGTAGTATAGATAGGCGGGGGACCGGGGAGCTGTTTTTT. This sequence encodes CASSIDRRGTGELFF.

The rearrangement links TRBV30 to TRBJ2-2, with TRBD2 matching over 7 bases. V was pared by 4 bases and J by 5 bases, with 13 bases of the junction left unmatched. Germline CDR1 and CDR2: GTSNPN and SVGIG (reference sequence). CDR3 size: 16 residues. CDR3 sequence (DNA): TGTGCCTGGATGGGGGAGGGGTTGTATCAAACCGGGGAGCTGTTTTTT. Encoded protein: CAWMGEGLYQTGELFF.

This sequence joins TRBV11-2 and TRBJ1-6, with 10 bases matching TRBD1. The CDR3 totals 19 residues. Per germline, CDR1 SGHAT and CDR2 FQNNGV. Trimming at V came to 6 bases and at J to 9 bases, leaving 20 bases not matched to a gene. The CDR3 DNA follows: TGTGCCAGCAGGCAACCGGGACAGGGGTCGTCTAGGGCCGGTTCACCCCTCCACTTT. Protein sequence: CASRQPGQGSSRAGSPLHF.

The CDR3 region is CASSRGLAIYEQYF. CDR3 in DNA: TGCGCCAGCAGCCGGGGACTAGCCATCTACGAGCAGTACTTC. The chain has TRBV5-1 and TRBJ2-7; 9 bases are a match to TRBD2. From germline, CDR1 is SGHRS and CDR2 YFSETQ. The CDR3 sequence is 14 residues long. The V and J ends lost 4 bases and 3 bases, in that order; junction bases with no gene match: 5.

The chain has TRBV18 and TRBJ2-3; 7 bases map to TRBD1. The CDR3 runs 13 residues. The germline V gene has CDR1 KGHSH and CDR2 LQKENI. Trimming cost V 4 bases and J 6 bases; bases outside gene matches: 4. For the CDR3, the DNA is TGTGCCAGCTCACAGGGGGCCACGGATACGCAGTATTTT. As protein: CASSQGATDTQYF.

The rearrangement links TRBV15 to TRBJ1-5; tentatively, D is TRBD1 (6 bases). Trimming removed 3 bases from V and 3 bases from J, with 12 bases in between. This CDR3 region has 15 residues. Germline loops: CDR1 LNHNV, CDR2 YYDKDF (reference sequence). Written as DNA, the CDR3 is TGTGCCACCAGCAGGGAGGACAGAAACAATCAGCCCCAGCATTTT. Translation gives CATSREDRNNQPQHF.

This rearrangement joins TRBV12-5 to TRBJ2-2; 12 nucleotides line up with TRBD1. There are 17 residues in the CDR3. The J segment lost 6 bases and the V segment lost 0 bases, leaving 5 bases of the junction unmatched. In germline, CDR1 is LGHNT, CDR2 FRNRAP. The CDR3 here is CASGLVQGQGASGELFF. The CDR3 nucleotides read TGTGCTAGTGGTTTGGTACAGGGACAGGGGGCTTCCGGGGAGCTGTTTTTT.

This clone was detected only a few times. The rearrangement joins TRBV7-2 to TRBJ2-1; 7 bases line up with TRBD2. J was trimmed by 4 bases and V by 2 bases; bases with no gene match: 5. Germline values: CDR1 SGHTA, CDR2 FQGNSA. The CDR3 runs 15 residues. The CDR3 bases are TGTGCCAGCAGCTTAAGGGGCGGGGGATACAATGAGCAGTTCTTC. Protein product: CASSLRGGGYNEQFF.

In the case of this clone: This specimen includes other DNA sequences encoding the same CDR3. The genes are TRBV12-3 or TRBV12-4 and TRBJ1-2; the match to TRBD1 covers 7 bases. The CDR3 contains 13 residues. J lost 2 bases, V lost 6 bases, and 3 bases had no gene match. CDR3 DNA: TGTGCCAGCAGCTTGGGACAGAACTATGGCTACACCTTC. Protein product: CASSLGQNYGYTF.

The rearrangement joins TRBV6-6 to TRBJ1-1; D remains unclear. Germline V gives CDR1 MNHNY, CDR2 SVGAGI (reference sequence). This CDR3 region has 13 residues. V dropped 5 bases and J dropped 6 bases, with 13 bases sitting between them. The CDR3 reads CASSGRGAAEAFF. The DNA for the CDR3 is TGTGCCAGCAGTGGGCGGGGTGCGGCTGAAGCTTTCTTT.

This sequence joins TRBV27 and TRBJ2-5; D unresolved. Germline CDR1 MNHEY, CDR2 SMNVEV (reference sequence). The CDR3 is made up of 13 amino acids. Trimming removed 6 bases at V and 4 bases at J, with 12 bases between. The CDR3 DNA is TGTGCCAGCAGCCTTTCCTTATTAGAGACCCAGTACTTC. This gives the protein CASSLSLLETQYF.

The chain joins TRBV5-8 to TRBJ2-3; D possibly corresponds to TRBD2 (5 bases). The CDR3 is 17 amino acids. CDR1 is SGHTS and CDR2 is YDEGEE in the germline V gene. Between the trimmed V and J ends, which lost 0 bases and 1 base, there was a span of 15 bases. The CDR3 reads CASSLADLAGRTDTQYF. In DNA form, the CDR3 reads TGTGCCAGCAGCTTGGCCGATCTCGCGGGTCGCACAGATACGCAGTATTTT.

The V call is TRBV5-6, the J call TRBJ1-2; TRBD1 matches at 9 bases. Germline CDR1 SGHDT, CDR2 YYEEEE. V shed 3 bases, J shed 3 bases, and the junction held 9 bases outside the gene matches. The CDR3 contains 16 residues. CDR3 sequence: CASSWGLDRGDYGYTF. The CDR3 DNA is TGTGCCAGCAGCTGGGGATTGGACAGGGGCGACTATGGCTACACCTTC.

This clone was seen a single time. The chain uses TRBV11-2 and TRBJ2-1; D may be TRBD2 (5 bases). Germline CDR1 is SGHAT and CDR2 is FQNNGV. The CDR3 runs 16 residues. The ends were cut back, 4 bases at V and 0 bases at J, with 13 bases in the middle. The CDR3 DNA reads TGTGCCAGCAGCTGGGCTTTTCGGGGCTCCTACAATGAGCAGTTCTTC. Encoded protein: CASSWAFRGSYNEQFF.

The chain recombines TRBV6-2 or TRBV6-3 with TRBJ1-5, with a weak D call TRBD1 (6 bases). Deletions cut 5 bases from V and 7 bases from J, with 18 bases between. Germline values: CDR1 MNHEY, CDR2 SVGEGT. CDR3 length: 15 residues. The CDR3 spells CASSIGTSSNQPQHF. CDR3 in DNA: TGTGCCAGCAGTATAGGGACAAGTAGTAACCAGCCCCAGCATTTT.

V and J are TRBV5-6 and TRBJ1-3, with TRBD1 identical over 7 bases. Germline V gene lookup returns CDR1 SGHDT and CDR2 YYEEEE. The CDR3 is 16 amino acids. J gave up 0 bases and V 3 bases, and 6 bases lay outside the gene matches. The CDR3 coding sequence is TGTGCCAGCAGCTGGGGAACAGGGGCCTCTGGAAACACCATATATTTT. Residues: CASSWGTGASGNTIYF.

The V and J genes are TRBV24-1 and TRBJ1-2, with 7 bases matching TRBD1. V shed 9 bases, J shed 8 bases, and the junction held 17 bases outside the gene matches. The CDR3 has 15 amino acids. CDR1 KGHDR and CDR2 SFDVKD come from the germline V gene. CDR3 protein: CATPDEGKGARGYTF. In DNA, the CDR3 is TGTGCCACCCCCGACGAGGGTAAGGGGGCTCGGGGCTACACCTTC.

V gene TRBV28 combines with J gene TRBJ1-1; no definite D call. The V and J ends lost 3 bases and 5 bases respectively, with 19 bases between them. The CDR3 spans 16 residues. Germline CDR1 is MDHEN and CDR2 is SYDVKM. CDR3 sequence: CASSFIYSGAGTEAFF. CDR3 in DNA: TGTGCCAGCAGTTTTATTTATTCGGGTGCGGGGACTGAAGCTTTCTTT.

CDR3 sequence reads: CASSLQNSVQETQYF. CDR3 nucleotides: TGTGCCAGCAGCTTACAGAACAGTGTTCAAGAGACCCAGTACTTC. V usage is TRBV7-2 and J usage is TRBJ2-5; D not resolved. The CDR3 length is 15 residues. Germline loops: CDR1 SGHTA, CDR2 FQGNSA. Trimming stripped 2 bases from V and 2 bases from J, with 12 bases between.

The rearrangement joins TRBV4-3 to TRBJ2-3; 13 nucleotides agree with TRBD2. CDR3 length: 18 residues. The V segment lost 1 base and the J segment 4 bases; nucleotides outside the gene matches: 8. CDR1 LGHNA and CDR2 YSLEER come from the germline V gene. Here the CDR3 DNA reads TGCGCCAGCAGCCAAGGATTCACTAGCGGGGGGGCACCAGATACGCAGTATTTT. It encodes CASSQGFTSGGAPDTQYF.

This CDR3 is CASSQAGREQYF. CDR3 bases: TGTGCCAGCAGCCAAGCAGGCCGGGAGCAGTACTTC. The rearrangement joins TRBV3-1 (or the pseudogene TRBV3-2) to TRBJ2-7; D is unclear. From germline, CDR1 is LGHDT and CDR2 YNNKEL (reference sequence). The CDR3 extends over 12 amino acids. V was pared by 1 base and J by 7 bases, with 8 bases between.

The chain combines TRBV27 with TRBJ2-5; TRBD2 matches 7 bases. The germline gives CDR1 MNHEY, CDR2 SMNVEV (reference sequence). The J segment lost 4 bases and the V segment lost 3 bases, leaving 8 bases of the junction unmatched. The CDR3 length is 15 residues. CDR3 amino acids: CASSLGGSGGETQYF. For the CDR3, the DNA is TGTGCCAGCAGTTTGGGCGGGAGTGGTGGAGAGACCCAGTACTTC.

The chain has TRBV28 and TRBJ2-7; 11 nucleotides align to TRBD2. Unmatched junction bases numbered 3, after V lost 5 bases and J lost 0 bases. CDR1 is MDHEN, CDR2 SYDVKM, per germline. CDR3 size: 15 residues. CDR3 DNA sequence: TGTGCCAGCAGTGTAACTAGCGGGGGCTCCTACGAGCAGTACTTC. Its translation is CASSVTSGGSYEQYF.

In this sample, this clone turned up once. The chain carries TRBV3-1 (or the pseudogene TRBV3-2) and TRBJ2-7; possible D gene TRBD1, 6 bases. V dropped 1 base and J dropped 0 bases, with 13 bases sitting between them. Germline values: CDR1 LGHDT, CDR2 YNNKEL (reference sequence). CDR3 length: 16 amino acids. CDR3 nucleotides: TGTGCCAGCAGCCAAGGTGGGGGCCTGGGCTCCTACGAGCAGTACTTC. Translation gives CASSQGGGLGSYEQYF.

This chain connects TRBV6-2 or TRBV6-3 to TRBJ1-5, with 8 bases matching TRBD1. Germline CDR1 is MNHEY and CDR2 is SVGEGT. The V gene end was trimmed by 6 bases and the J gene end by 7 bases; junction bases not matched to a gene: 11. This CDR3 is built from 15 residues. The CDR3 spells CASSADRGGLQPQHF. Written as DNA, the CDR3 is TGTGCCAGCAGCGCCGACAGGGGAGGTTTACAGCCCCAGCATTTT.

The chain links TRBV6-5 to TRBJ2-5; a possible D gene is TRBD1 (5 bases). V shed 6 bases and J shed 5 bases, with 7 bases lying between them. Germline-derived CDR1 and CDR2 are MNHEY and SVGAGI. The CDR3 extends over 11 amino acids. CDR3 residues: CASRQGETQYF. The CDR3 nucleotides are TGTGCCAGCAGGCAGGGCGAGACCCAGTACTTC.

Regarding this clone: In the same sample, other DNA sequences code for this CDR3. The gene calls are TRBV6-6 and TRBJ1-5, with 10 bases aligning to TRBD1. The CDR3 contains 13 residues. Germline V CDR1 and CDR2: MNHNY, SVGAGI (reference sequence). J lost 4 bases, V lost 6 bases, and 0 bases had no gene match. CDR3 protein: CASRDRGNQPQHF. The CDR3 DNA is TGTGCCAGCAGGGACAGGGGGAATCAGCCCCAGCATTTT.

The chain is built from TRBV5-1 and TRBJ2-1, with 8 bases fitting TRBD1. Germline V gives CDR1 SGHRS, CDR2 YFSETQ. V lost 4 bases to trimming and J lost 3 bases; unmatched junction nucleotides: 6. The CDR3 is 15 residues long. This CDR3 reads CASSAWTGLYNEQFF. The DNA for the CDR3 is TGCGCCAGCAGCGCCTGGACAGGGCTCTACAATGAGCAGTTCTTC.

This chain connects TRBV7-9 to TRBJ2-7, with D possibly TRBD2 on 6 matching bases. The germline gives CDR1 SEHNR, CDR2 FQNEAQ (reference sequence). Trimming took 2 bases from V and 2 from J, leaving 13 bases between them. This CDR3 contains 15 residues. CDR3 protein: CASSLMGGTAYEQYF. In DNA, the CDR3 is TGTGCCAGCAGCTTAATGGGGGGTACGGCCTACGAGCAGTACTTC.